One sample yielded the 27 T cell receptor beta chains listed below, sequenced in a study of blood T cell repertoires in COVID-19 (dated by TCRdb to between 2020 and 2021). To prepare the library, the immunoSEQ multiplex PCR assay was applied. TCRdb obtained this table from immuneACCESS and retained in-frame rearrangements with V and J assigned. These tables miss some clones; where compared with another copy, unresolved V genes account for less than half of the shortfall, and the remainder is unexplained. The sample data list 200,000 or so clones, and 60% to 85% of these were observed just once. Together, the top ten hold roughly a sixth of the sample. Sequenced: peripheral blood. Source of these receptors: a man aged 55 to 69 with active or convalescent COVID-19.

The table lists this clone with a few counts. The rearrangement uses TRBV12-3 or TRBV12-4 and TRBJ2-6, with D hard to call. The germline V and J ends were trimmed by 7 bases and 5 bases, with 9 bases remaining between them. CDR3 length: 13 residues. The CDR3 nucleotides read TGTGCCAGCACCATCGACAGGGCCAACGTCCTGACTTTC. Translation gives CASTIDRANVLTF.

DNA for the CDR3: TGTGCCAGCAGCTCCGTCTCCCTGAGAGATACGCAGTATTTT. Translation: CASSSVSLRDTQYF. The V call is TRBV11-2, the J call TRBJ2-3; D not certain. Trimming shortened V by 4 bases and J by 5 bases, and 13 bases separated the two germline ends. CDR1 SGHAT and CDR2 FQNNGV come from the germline V gene. The CDR3 spans 14 residues. The whole variable domain, filled in from reference TRBV11-2 and TRBJ2-3, reads EAGVAQSPRYKIIEKRQSVAFWCNPISGHATLYWYQQILGQGPKLLIQFQNNGVVDDSQLPKDRFSAERLKGVDSTLKIQPAKLEDSAVYLCASSSVSLRDTQYFGPGTRLTVL.

The chain employs TRBV7-8 and TRBJ2-7; 8 bases fit TRBD2. Germline loops: CDR1 SGHVS, CDR2 FQNEAQ. V dropped 2 bases and J dropped 4; count of bases not matched to a gene: 4. The CDR3 runs 14 residues. CDR3 in DNA: TGTGCCAGCAGCTTACTAGCGGGCTTGTACGAGCAGTACTTC. It encodes CASSLLAGLYEQYF.

This sequence joins TRBV6-4 and TRBJ1-1; TRBD1 matches 9 bases. CDR3 length: 14 amino acids. Trimming at V came to 6 bases and at J to 4 bases, leaving 6 bases not matched to a gene. Germline V lookup: CDR1 MRHNA, CDR2 SNTAGT. The CDR3 here is CASSAGTGPTEAFF. The CDR3 nucleotides read TGTGCCAGCAGCGCCGGGACAGGGCCCACTGAAGCTTTCTTT.

The CDR3 loop is CSVDGTGGSYEQYF. CDR3 coding DNA: TGCAGCGTTGATGGGACAGGGGGATCCTACGAGCAGTACTTC. This rearrangement joins TRBV29-1 to TRBJ2-7, with 11 bases fitting TRBD1. Germline V gene data show CDR1 as SQVTM and CDR2 as ANQGSEA. With V trimmed by 3 bases and J by 1 base, 2 bases remained unmatched. The CDR3 runs to 14 residues.

The rearrangement joins TRBV27 to TRBJ2-7; weak D call: TRBD2 (7 bases). Germline V gene sequence: CDR1 MNHEY, CDR2 SMNVEV (reference sequence). The CDR3 is 18 amino acids. V shed 5 bases and J shed 0 bases, with 23 bases lying between them. The CDR3: CASSVAGEIAGISYEQYF. The CDR3 DNA reads TGTGCCAGCAGTGTTGCAGGGGAAATAGCGGGCATCTCCTACGAGCAGTACTTC.

The chain couples TRBV4-3 to TRBJ2-5; 8 bases agree with TRBD1. V lost 0 bases, J lost 0 bases, and 3 bases stayed unmatched. Germline V gives CDR1 LGHNA, CDR2 YSLEER. The length of the CDR3 is 16 residues. CDR3 sequence reads: CASSQDWTGYQETQYF. The CDR3 coding sequence is TGCGCCAGCAGCCAAGACTGGACAGGGTACCAAGAGACCCAGTACTTC.

The chain uses TRBV11-2 and TRBJ2-3; TRBD2 might be the D (5 bases). CDR1 is SGHAT, CDR2 FQNNGV, per germline. V was clipped by 1 base and J by 0 bases, with 8 bases between them. This CDR3 comprises 15 residues. The CDR3: CASSLGGSSTDTQYF. The CDR3 coding sequence is TGTGCCAGCAGCTTAGGAGGGTCTAGCACAGATACGCAGTATTTT.

The CDR3 spells CASSFIPGLKETQYF. The CDR3 DNA is TGTGCCAGCAGCTTTATACCTGGACTTAAAGAGACCCAGTACTTC. V usage is TRBV5-5 and J usage is TRBJ2-5; possibly TRBD2 for D (5 bases). Germline loops: CDR1 SGHKS, CDR2 YYEKEE (reference sequence). The CDR3 spans 15 residues. The V end was cut by 2 bases, the J end by 3 bases, with 14 bases between.

The chain recombines TRBV18 with TRBJ2-5; the match to TRBD2 covers 10 bases. The V gene's germline CDR1 is KGHSH and CDR2 LQKENI. This CDR3 has 15 residues. V gave up 4 bases and J gave up 3 bases; unmatched junction bases: 5. In DNA, the CDR3 is TGTGCCAGCTCACAACTCCTAGCGGGAGAAGAGACCCAGTACTTC. Translation: CASSQLLAGEETQYF.

This sequence joins TRBV7-3 and TRBJ1-2; D is unclear. Trimming cost V 5 bases and J 8 bases, with 21 bases left between them. The CDR3 spans 15 residues. Germline V gene sequence: CDR1 SGHTA, CDR2 FQGTGA. CDR3 DNA: TGTGCCAGCAGCGAAACCCTGTTCCCCTCCGGGGGCTACACCTTC. This translates into CASSETLFPSGGYTF.

The chain recombines TRBV19 with TRBJ2-2, with TRBD2 identical over 14 bases. CDR1 and CDR2 (germline): LNHDA, SQIVND (reference sequence). The length of the CDR3 is 16 residues. Unmatched junction bases numbered 4, after V lost 3 bases and J lost 7 bases. CDR3 protein: CASSIGLAGGIGELFF. The CDR3, as DNA: TGTGCCAGTAGTATTGGACTAGCGGGAGGAATCGGGGAGCTGTTTTTT.

The rearrangement joins TRBV5-1 to TRBJ1-1; unclear D gene. Trimming removed 3 bases at V and 5 bases at J, with 14 bases between. Per the germline V gene, CDR1 is SGHRS and CDR2 is YFSETQ. The CDR3 covers 14 residues. CDR3 nucleotide sequence: TGCGCCAGCAGCTCGACTGACGGCGGGACTGAAGCTTTCTTT. Amino acid sequence: CASSSTDGGTEAFF.

The chain couples TRBV27 to TRBJ1-2, with 9 nucleotides matching TRBD1. Germline V gives CDR1 MNHEY, CDR2 SMNVEV (reference sequence). The CDR3 has 15 residues. The V gene end was trimmed by 8 bases and the J gene end by 0 bases; junction bases not matched to a gene: 7. The CDR3 loop is CASGTGQSTNYGYTF. The DNA for the CDR3 is TGTGCCAGCGGGACAGGGCAGTCAACTAACTATGGCTACACCTTC.

The rearrangement joins TRBV24-1 to TRBJ2-3; the match to TRBD2 covers 7 bases. The ends lost 9 bases at V and 4 bases at J; junction bases unmatched: 12. This CDR3 has 15 amino acids. CDR1 is KGHDR and CDR2 is SFDVKD in the germline V gene. CDR3 DNA: TGTGCCACCCAGTCGAGGCGGGAGAGGGCAGATACGCAGTATTTT. Residues: CATQSRRERADTQYF.

This chain uses TRBV28 with TRBJ2-7; no reliable D call. Germline assignment: CDR1 MDHEN and CDR2 SYDVKM. V was cut by 5 bases and J by 3 bases, with 17 bases left in between. There are 15 residues in the CDR3. The CDR3 protein is CASSLPGGISYEQYF. The CDR3 nucleotides read TGTGCCAGCAGTCTCCCCGGCGGAATCAGCTACGAGCAGTACTTC.

The rearrangement uses TRBV7-3 and TRBJ2-5; D is possibly TRBD2 (5 bases). The CDR3 is made up of 13 amino acids. Deletions cut 4 bases from V and 5 bases from J, with 11 bases between. The germline V gene has CDR1 SGHTA and CDR2 FQGTGA. CDR3 residues: CASSSGRGETQYF. The CDR3 bases are TGTGCCAGCAGCTCGGGGAGAGGGGAGACCCAGTACTTC.

The chain couples TRBV15 to TRBJ2-1; possibly TRBD1 for D (6 bases). Looked up from germline, CDR1 is LNHNV and CDR2 is YYDKDF (reference sequence). There are 13 residues in the CDR3. V lost 0 bases, J lost 8 bases, and 8 bases lay in between. CDR3 amino acids: CATSRDGGDEQFF. In nucleotides, the CDR3 is TGTGCCACCAGCAGAGATGGGGGCGATGAGCAGTTCTTC.

This clone was recorded a few times. The chain recombines TRBV19 with TRBJ2-2; a possible D gene is TRBD2 (6 bases). This CDR3 is 15 amino acids long. The germline gives CDR1 LNHDA, CDR2 SQIVND (reference sequence). The ends were cut back, 1 base at V and 5 bases at J, with 11 bases in the middle. The CDR3 region has the DNA TGTGCCAGTAGTATAGCGTTCGGGAGTACCGGGGAGCTGTTTTTT. It yields the protein CASSIAFGSTGELFF.

V and J are TRBV28 and TRBJ2-4; no definite D call. Per germline, CDR1 MDHEN and CDR2 SYDVKM. The CDR3 is 14 amino acids. V gave up 2 bases and J gave up 2 bases, with 7 bases separating them. Here the CDR3 reads CASSLRSPKNIQYF. CDR3 nucleotides: TGTGCCAGCAGTTTACGGAGTCCCAAAAACATTCAGTACTTC.

The chain couples TRBV5-1 to TRBJ2-1, with TRBD2 matching 12 bases. Losses at the gene ends were 4 bases for V and 8 bases for J; bases not matched to a gene: 4. Germline V gene sequence: CDR1 SGHRS, CDR2 YFSETQ. CDR3 size: 14 residues. The CDR3 is CASSVLAGGDEQFF. The CDR3 coding sequence is TGCGCCAGCAGCGTACTAGCGGGAGGCGATGAGCAGTTCTTC.

This clone was observed a few times. V and J are TRBV19 and TRBJ2-7; D not certain. In germline, CDR1 is LNHDA, CDR2 SQIVND (reference sequence). The CDR3 is 12 residues long. The V gene lost 6 bases and the J gene lost 6 bases, with 12 bases spanning the gap. The CDR3: CASRSPEREQYF. CDR3 nucleotides: TGTGCCAGTAGGTCCCCGGAGCGCGAGCAGTACTTC.

This clone was recorded a few times. The chain joins TRBV9 to TRBJ2-3; 10 nucleotides align to TRBD2. This CDR3 is 15 amino acids long. Germline CDR1 reads SGDLS; CDR2 reads YYNGEE. The V segment lost 3 bases and the J segment 6 bases; nucleotides outside the gene matches: 7. CDR3 protein: CASSAAWTSGDTQYF. The CDR3, as DNA: TGTGCCAGCAGCGCTGCTTGGACTAGCGGCGATACGCAGTATTTT.

The chain links TRBV6-5 to TRBJ2-2; D may be TRBD1 (6 bases). Germline loops: CDR1 MNHEY, CDR2 SVGAGI. The V and J ends lost 0 bases and 6 bases respectively, with 14 bases between them. This CDR3 comprises 16 residues. The CDR3 is CASSYSGRGGPGELFF. CDR3 coding DNA: TGTGCCAGCAGTTACTCCGGCAGGGGTGGGCCCGGGGAGCTGTTTTTT.

CDR3 nucleotides: TGTGCCAGCAGCTTAGTCGCAGGGGAAGGAGAGACCCAGTACTTC. Amino acid sequence: CASSLVAGEGETQYF. The chain uses TRBV7-2 and TRBJ2-5, with a weak D call TRBD1 (6 bases). The CDR3 spans 15 residues. Germline V CDR1 and CDR2: SGHTA, FQGNSA. V lost 1 base, J lost 4 bases, and 13 bases lay in between.

The genes are TRBV7-2 and TRBJ2-7; the D is unclear. This CDR3 spans 15 amino acids. CDR1 and CDR2 from the germline V gene are SGHTA and FQGNSA. V was clipped by 5 bases and J by 2 bases, with 16 bases between them. This CDR3 is CASSLSTASPYEQYF. CDR3 sequence (DNA): TGTGCCAGCAGCCTAAGTACAGCCTCTCCCTACGAGCAGTACTTC.

The J gene is TRBJ1-5, the V gene TRBV12-3 or TRBV12-4; D call uncertain. Trimming stripped 3 bases from V and 2 bases from J, with 5 bases between. The CDR3 loop spans 13 amino acids. CDR3 sequence (DNA): TGTGCCAGCAGTTTCGGAGGCAATCAGCCCCAGCATTTT. Its translation is CASSFGGNQPQHF.